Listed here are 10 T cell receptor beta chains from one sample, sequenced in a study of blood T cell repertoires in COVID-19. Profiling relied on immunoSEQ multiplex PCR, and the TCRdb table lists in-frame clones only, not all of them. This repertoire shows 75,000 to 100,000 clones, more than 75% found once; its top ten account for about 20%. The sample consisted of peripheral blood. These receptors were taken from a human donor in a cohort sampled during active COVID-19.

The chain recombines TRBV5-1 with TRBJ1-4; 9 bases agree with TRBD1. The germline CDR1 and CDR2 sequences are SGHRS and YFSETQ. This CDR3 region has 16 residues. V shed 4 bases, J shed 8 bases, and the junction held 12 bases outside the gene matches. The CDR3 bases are TGCGCCAGCAGCGGGATACCGGGACAGGGATACGAAAAACTGTTTTTT. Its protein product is CASSGIPGQGYEKLFF.

CDR3 residues: CASSLWGPDTQYF. CDR3 DNA: TGTGCCAGCAGCTTATGGGGGCCAGATACGCAGTATTTT. The J gene is TRBJ2-3, the V gene TRBV7-3, with a weak D call TRBD1 (6 bases). There are 13 residues in the CDR3. Between the trimmed V and J ends, which lost 2 bases and 4 bases, there was a span of 7 bases. Germline V gene lookup returns CDR1 SGHTA and CDR2 FQGTGA.

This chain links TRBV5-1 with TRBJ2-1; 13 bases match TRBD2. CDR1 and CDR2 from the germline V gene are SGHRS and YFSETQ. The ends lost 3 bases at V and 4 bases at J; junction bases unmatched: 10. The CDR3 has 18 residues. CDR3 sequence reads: CASSSPAGLAGLYNEQFF. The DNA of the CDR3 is TGCGCCAGCAGCTCGCCGGCGGGACTAGCGGGACTTTACAATGAGCAGTTCTTC.

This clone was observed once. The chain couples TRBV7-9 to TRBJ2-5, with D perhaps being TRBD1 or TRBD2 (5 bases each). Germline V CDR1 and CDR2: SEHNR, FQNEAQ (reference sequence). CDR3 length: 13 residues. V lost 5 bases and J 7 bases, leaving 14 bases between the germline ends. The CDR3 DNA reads TGTGCCAGCAGCAGGGACCGCGGGCGGACCCAGTACTTC. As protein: CASSRDRGRTQYF.

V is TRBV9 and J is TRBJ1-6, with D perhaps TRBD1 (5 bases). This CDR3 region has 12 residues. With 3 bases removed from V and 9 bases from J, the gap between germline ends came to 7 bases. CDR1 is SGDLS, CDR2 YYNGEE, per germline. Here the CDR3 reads CASSAQGSPLHF. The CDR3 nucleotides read TGTGCCAGCAGCGCCCAGGGTTCACCCCTCCACTTT.

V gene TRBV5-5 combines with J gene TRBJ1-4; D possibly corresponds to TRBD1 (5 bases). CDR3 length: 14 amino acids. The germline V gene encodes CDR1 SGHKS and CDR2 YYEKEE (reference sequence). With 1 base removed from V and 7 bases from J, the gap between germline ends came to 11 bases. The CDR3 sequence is CASSLNVRGEKLFF. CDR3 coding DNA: TGTGCCAGCAGCTTGAACGTAAGGGGTGAAAAACTGTTTTTT.

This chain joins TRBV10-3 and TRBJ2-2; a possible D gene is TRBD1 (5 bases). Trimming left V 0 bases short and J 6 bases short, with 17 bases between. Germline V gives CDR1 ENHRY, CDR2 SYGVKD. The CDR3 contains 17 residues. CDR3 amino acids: CAISESRQKEISGELFF. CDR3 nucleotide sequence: TGTGCCATCAGTGAGTCAAGACAGAAGGAGATCTCCGGGGAGCTGTTTTTT.

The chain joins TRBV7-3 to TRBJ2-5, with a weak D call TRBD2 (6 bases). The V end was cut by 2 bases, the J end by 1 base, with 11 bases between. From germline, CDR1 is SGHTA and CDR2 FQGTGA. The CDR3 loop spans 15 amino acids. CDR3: CASSLSPTSQETQYF. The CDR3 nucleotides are TGTGCCAGCAGCTTATCCCCGACTAGCCAAGAGACCCAGTACTTC.

Written as DNA, the CDR3 is TGTGCCAGCAGTTTCCGGGGTAGAGATACGCAGTATTTT. It yields the protein CASSFRGRDTQYF. The V call is TRBV27, the J call TRBJ2-3, with D possibly matching TRBD2 (5 bases). Germline CDR1 MNHEY, CDR2 SMNVEV (reference sequence). Trimming pared 3 bases from V and 5 bases from J, leaving 9 bases between. CDR3 length equals 13 residues.

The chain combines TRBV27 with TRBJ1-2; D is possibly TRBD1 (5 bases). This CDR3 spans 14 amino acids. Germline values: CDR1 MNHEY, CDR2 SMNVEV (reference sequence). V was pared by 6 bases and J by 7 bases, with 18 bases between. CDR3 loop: CASSRTEDSLGYTF. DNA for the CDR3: TGTGCCAGCAGCCGCACTGAAGACAGTCTTGGCTACACCTTC.